Following are 8 T cell receptor beta chains from one sample sequenced in a study of T-cell memory formation after mild COVID-19. Each CDR3 protein gets one entry after TCRdb re-called the 5' RACE reads with MiXCR. This repertoire shows hundreds of thousands of distinct CDR3 sequences, more than 15% found once; its top ten account for approximately 20%. Sequenced sample: PBMCs or a T cell subset sorted from them (not recorded which). These TCRs come from a man younger than 35 who had mild COVID-19 (a few samples of this study predate the infection). Cell type and time point are not known.

This clonotype was recorded a few times. The CDR3 DNA is TGTGCCAGCAGCTTAGGGTCTCTAGGTGGCTACACCTTC. Translation: CASSLGSLGGYTF. The chain uses TRBV7-9 and TRBJ1-2, with D unresolved. The CDR3 is 13 amino acids. Germline assignment: CDR1 SEHNR and CDR2 FQNEAQ (reference sequence). V shed 1 base and J shed 7 bases, with 10 bases lying between them.

This clonotype occurred many times. This chain uses TRBV7-2 with TRBJ1-2; a possible D gene is TRBD1 (5 bases). CDR3 size: 13 residues. From germline, CDR1 is SGHTA and CDR2 FQGNSA. The V end lost 2 bases, the J end lost 4 bases, and 8 bases lay between the germline ends. The CDR3 is CASSLWGFYGYTF. The DNA of the CDR3 is TGTGCCAGCAGCTTATGGGGGTTCTATGGCTACACCTTC.

The rearrangement joins TRBV6-2 or TRBV6-3 to TRBJ1-1, with no clear D. V lost 2 bases to trimming and J lost 6 bases, with 10 bases between them. The CDR3 is 13 amino acids. Per germline, CDR1 MNHEY and CDR2 SVGEGT. The CDR3 loop reads CASSYPLGAEAFF. Written as DNA, the CDR3 is TGTGCCAGCAGTTACCCATTAGGCGCTGAAGCTTTCTTT.

This clonotype has at least ten counts. The chain couples TRBV10-3 to TRBJ2-3; D gene uncertain. Trimming pared 4 bases from V and 5 bases from J, leaving 10 bases between. Germline V gene data show CDR1 as ENHRY and CDR2 as SYGVKD. The length of the CDR3 is 13 residues. CDR3 nucleotide sequence: TGTGCCATCAGTGGGGCCCTCTTAGATACGCAGTATTTT. Amino acids: CAISGALLDTQYF.

This clonotype was counted many times. The rearrangement joins TRBV28 to TRBJ2-7, with D possibly being TRBD2 (7 bases). Between the trimmed V and J ends, which lost 5 bases and 2 bases, there was a span of 19 bases. Germline CDR1 MDHEN, CDR2 SYDVKM. CDR3 length: 16 amino acids. CDR3 nucleotide sequence: TGTGCCAGCAGTAACGTAGGGGGGGCCGACACCTACGAGCAGTACGTC. Translation: CASSNVGGADTYEQYV.

This clonotype occurred a few times. V is TRBV6-2 or TRBV6-3 and J is TRBJ2-7; 9 bases match TRBD1. Germline V gives CDR1 MNHEY, CDR2 SVGEGT. The CDR3 totals 12 residues. Trimming removed 6 bases from V and 5 bases from J; junction bases left unmatched: 2. The CDR3 DNA sequence: TGTGCCAGCAGACGGACAGGGGACGAGCAGTACGTC. Protein product: CASRRTGDEQYV.

This chain connects TRBV27 to TRBJ2-2; TRBD2 aligns across 11 bases. V shed 5 bases and J 7 bases; nucleotides not matched to a gene: 6. CDR1 is MNHEY, CDR2 SMNVEV, per germline (reference sequence). The CDR3 has 15 amino acids. CDR3 residues: CASSPSGGTGGELFF. CDR3 in DNA: TGTGCCAGCAGTCCTAGCGGGGGGACCGGCGGGGAGCTGTTTTTT.

J is TRBJ2-7 and V is TRBV7-2; 11 nucleotides line up with TRBD1. Germline V lookup: CDR1 SGHTA, CDR2 FQGNSA. After removal of 3 bases from V and 4 bases from J, the junction contained 5 bases not matched to a gene. There are 15 residues in the CDR3. This CDR3 reads CASSFIGTGGYEQYF. The CDR3 coding sequence is TGTGCCAGCAGCTTTATTGGGACAGGGGGTTACGAGCAGTACTTC.